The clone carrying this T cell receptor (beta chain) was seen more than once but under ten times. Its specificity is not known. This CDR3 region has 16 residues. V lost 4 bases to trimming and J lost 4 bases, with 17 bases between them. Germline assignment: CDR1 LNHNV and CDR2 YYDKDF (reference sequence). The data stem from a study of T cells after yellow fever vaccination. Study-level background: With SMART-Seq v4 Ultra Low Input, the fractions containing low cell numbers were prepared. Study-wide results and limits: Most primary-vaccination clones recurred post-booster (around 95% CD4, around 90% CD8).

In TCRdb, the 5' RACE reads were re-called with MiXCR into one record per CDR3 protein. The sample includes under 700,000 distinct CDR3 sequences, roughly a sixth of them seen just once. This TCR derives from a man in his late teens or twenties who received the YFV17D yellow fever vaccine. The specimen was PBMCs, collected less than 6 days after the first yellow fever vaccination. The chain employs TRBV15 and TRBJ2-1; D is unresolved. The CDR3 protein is CATSKKQPMGYNEQFF. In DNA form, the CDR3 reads TGTGCCACCAGCAAAAAACAGCCCATGGGGTACAATGAGCAGTTCTTC.